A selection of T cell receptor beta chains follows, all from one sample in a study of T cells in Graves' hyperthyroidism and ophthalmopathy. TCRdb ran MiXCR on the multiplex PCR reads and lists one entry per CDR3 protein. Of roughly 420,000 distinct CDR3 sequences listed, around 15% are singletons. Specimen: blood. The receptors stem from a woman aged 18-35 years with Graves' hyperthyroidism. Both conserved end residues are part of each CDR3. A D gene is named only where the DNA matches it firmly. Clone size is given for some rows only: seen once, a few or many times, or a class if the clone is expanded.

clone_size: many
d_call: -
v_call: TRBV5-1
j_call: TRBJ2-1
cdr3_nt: TGCGCCAGCAGCTTGGCCTCATCGCGGACTGATGAGCAGTTCTTC
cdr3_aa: CASSLASSRTDEQFF

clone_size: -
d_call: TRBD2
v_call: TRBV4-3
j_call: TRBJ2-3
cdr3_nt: TGCGCCAGCAGCCGGCGGCGGGAGGGCCTCGTCGGGGCAGATACGCAGTATTTT
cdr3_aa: CASSRRREGLVGADTQYF

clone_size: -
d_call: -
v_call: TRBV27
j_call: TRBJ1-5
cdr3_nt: TGTGCCAGCAGTTTATTTGCAGGGCCTAATCAGCCCCAGCATTTT
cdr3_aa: CASSLFAGPNQPQHF

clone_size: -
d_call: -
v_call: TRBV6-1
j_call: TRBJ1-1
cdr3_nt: TGTGCCAGCAGTGGGGCCGGGGCAACCTTAAACACTGAAGCTTTCTTT
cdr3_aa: CASSGAGATLNTEAFF

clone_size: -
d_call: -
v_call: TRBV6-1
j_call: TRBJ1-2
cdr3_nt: TGTGCCAGCAGCAGATCTCCTCGGAGTAACTATGGCTACACCTTC
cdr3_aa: CASSRSPRSNYGYTF

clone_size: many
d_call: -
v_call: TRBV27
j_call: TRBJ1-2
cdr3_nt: TGTGCCAGCAGTTTATCGTGGGGGGCGGGTGGCTACACCTTC
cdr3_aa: CASSLSWGAGGYTF

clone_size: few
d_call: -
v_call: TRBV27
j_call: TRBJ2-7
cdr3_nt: TGTGCCAGCAGGATTCTGCGGGACGGGACCACCTACGAGCAGTACTTC
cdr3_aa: CASRILRDGTTYEQYF

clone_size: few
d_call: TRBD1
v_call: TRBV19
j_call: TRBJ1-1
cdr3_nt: TGTGCCAGTACCAGAGTGGGGACAGGGGCAACTGAAGCTTTCTTT
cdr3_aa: CASTRVGTGATEAFF

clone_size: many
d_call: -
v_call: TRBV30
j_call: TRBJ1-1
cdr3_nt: TGTGCCTGGAGTATCTGGGGGCAGCGCACTGAAGCTTTCTTT
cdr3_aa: CAWSIWGQRTEAFF

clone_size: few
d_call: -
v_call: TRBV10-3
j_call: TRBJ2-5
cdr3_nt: TGTGCCATCAGTGACCCTGACAGGTCCCAGCAAGAGACCCAGTACTTC
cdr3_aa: CAISDPDRSQQETQYF

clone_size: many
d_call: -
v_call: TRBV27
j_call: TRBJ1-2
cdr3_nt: TGTGCCACCCAGGACAAAAACTATGGCTACACCTTC
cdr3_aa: CATQDKNYGYTF

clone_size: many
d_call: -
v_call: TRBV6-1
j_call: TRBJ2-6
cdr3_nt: TGTGCCAGCAACCGAGGACAGTCCTCTGGGGCCAACGTCCTGACTTTC
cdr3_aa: CASNRGQSSGANVLTF

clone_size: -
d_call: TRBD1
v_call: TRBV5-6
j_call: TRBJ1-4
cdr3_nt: TGTGCCAGCAGCGCGACAGGGGGCGGGCGTGAAAAACTGTTTTTT
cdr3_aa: CASSATGGGREKLFF

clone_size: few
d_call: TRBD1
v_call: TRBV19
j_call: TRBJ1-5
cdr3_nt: TGTGCCAGTAGCCCGTTCGGGCCCAGGGGGTTTGGTCAGCCCCAGCATTTT
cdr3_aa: CASSPFGPRGFGQPQHF

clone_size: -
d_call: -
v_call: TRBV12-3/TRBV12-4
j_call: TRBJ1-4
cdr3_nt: TGTGCCAGCAGTTTGGGCAGTTCAATGTTTTTT
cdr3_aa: CASSLGSSMFF

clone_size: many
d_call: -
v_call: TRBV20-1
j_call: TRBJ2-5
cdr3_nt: TGCAGTGCTAGAGACCCTCCTAGCGTGGAGACCCAGTACTTC
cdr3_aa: CSARDPPSVETQYF

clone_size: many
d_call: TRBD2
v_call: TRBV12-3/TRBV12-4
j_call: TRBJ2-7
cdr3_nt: TGTGCCAGCAGTCCGGGACTAGCGGCCAACCACTCCTACGAGCAGTACTTC
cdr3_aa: CASSPGLAANHSYEQYF

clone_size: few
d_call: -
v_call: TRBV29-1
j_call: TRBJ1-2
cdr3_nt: TGCAGCGTTGAAGAGAGCAGGCTGGGGGACTATGGCTACACCTTC
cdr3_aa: CSVEESRLGDYGYTF

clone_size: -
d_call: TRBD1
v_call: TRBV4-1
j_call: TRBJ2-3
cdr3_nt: TGCGCCAGCAGCCAAGATAGAGACAGGGGGCGTTGGGATACGCAGTATTTT
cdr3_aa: CASSQDRDRGRWDTQYF

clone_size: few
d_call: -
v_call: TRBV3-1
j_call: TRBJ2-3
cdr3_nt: TGTGCCAGCAGCCAGGGAGAAGCGGTAAAGCAGTATTTT
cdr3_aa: CASSQGEAVKQYF

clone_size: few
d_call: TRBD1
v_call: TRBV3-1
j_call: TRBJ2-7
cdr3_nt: TGTGCCAGCAGCTACGCCCGGACAGGGGGCTCTTACGAGCAGTACTTC
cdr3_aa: CASSYARTGGSYEQYF

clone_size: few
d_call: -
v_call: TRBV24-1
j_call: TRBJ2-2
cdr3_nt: TGTGCCACCAGGGCTCCGGGACGTGGCACCGGGGAGCTGTTTTTT
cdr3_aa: CATRAPGRGTGELFF

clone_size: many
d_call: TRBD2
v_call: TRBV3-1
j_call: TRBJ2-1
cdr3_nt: TGTGCCAGCAGCCCGAGCGGGAGGTGGGGGAGCGATGAGCAGTTCTTC
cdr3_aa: CASSPSGRWGSDEQFF

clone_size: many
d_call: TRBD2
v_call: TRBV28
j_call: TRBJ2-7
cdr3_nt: TGTGCCAGCAGTTCGACTAGCGGGAGCTCCTACGAGCAGTACTTC
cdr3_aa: CASSSTSGSSYEQYF

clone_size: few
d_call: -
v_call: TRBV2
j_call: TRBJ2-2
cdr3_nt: TGTGCCAGCACCCCTTGGACCGGGGAGCTGTTTTTT
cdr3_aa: CASTPWTGELFF

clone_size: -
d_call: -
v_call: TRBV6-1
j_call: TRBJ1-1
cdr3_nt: TGTGCCAGCAGTCCAGGGGTGTTGAACACTGAAGCTTTCTTT
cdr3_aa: CASSPGVLNTEAFF

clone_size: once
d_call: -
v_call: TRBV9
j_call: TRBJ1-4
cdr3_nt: TGTGCCAGCAGCCCCGACGACAGGTCGAATGCCAAACTGTTTTTT
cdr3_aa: CASSPDDRSNAKLFF

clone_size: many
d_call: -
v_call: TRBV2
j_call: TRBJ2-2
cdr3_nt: TGTGCCAGCAGCAGAAGGGTTGCCGGGGAGCTGTTTTTT
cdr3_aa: CASSRRVAGELFF

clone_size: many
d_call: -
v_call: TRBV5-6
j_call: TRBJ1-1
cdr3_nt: TGTGCCAGCAGCTTGGTTGTAGGGGGATTGAACACTGAAGCTTTCTTT
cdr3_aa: CASSLVVGGLNTEAFF

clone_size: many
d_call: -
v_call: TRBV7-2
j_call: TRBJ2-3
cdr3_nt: TGTGCCAGCAGCTTAGCGGCCGGCCCAGATACGCAGTATTTT
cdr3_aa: CASSLAAGPDTQYF

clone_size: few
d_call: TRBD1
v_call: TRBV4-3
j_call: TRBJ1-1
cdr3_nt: TGCGCCAGCAGCCAAGATGATCGACAGGGTGGAACTGAAGCTTTCTTT
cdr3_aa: CASSQDDRQGGTEAFF

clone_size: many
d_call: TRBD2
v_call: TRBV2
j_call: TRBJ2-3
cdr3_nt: TGTGCCAGCAGCTATTTAGCGGGAGTTAAAGATACGCAGTATTTT
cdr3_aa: CASSYLAGVKDTQYF

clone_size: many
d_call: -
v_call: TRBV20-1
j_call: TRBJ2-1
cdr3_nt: TGCAGTGCGAGTGGGAGTAGGGGTGAGCAGTTCTTC
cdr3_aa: CSASGSRGEQFF

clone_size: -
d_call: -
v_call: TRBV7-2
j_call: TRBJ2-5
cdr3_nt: TGTGCCAGCAGCCGTTCCGAACAAGAGACCCAGTACTTC
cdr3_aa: CASSRSEQETQYF

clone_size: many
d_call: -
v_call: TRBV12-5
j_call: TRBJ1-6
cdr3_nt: TGTGCTAGTGGTTTGACAGGGTATAATTCACCCCTCCACTTT
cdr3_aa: CASGLTGYNSPLHF

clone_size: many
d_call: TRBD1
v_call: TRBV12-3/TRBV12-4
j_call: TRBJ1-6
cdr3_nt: TGTGCCAGCAGTTTAGGGACAGGGGCTTCACCCCTCCACTTT
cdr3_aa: CASSLGTGASPLHF

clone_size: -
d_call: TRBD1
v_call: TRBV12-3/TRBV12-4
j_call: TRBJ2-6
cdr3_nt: TGTGCCAGCAGGTATTGGGACAGGATCTCTGGGGCCAACGTCCTGACTTTC
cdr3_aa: CASRYWDRISGANVLTF

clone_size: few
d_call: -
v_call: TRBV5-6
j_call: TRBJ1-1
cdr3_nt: TGTGCCAGCAGCTTAGTCCCCAGGGCCACTGAAGCTTTCTTT
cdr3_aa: CASSLVPRATEAFF